What follows describes a single T cell receptor beta chain. Its antigen remains unidentified. PCR employed 60 Vbeta and 13 Jbeta primers. Assay: immunoSEQ multiplex PCR; the TCRdb copy retains only in-frame clones and omits some. The sample records about 76,000 clones, around four fifths being singletons. The sample originates from a study of cytomegalovirus exposure and HLA in healthy donors. General observations from the study: HLA alleles were associated with 16,000 or so TCR beta sequences in a later analysis at 0.05 false discovery rate. Around 160 TCR beta chains were listed as cytomegalovirus-associated.

V was clipped by 0 bases and J by 4 bases, with 12 bases between them. Germline V gives CDR1 SGHTA, CDR2 FQGTGA. This CDR3 has 15 amino acids. Though nominally healthy at sampling, donors likely had unrecorded immune exposures. The material sequenced was PBMCs. The chain joins TRBV7-3 to TRBJ1-1; TRBD1 might be the D (6 bases). The receptor was derived from a woman aged 40 to 50 in good health and CMV-seropositive. CDR3 sequence reads: CASSLTLGQPTEAFF. The DNA of the CDR3 is TGTGCCAGCAGCTTAACCTTAGGACAGCCCACTGAAGCTTTCTTT.